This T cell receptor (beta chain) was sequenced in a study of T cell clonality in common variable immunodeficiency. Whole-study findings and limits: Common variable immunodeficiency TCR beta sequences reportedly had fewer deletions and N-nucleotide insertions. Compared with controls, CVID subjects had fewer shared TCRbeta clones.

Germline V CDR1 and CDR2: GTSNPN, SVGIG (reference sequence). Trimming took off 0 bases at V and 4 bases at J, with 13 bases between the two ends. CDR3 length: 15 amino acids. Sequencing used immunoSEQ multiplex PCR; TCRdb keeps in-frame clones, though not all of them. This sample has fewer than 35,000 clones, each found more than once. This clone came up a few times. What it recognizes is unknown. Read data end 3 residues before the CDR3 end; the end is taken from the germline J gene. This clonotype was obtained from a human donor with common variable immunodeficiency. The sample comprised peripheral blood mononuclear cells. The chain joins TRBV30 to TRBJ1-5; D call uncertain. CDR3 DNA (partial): TGTGCCTGGAGTGTACGGGAAAAGCGGAATCAGCCC. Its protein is CAWSVREKRNQP. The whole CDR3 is CAWSVREKRNQPQHF.